Sequencing of this T cell receptor beta chain was carried out in a study of T-cell memory formation after mild COVID-19. The CDR3 consists of 16 residues. V lost 1 base, J lost 4 bases, and 4 bases stayed unmatched. The germline V gene encodes CDR1 SGHRS and CDR2 YFSETQ. TCRdb itself ran the 5' RACE reads through MiXCR, one entry per CDR3 protein. In the table there are about 38,000 distinct CDR3 sequences, over 10% of which are singletons. This clonotype came up many times. The sequenced sample was PBMCs or a T cell subset sorted from them (not recorded which). The source of this sequence is a man aged 18 to 30 who had mild COVID-19 (a few samples of this study predate the infection). Cell type and time point are not known. The rearrangement uses TRBV5-1 and TRBJ2-2; 10 bases map to TRBD2. CDR3 nucleotides: TGCGCCAGCAGCTTGACGGGACTAGCGAGCACCGGGGAGCTGTTTTTT. Translating it yields CASSLTGLASTGELFF.